The T cell receptor (beta chain) described here comes from a study of identical twins. Template switching added a universal primer site, and cDNA bore unique molecular identifiers. TCRdb analysed the 5' RACE reads with MiXCR anew, one entry per CDR3 protein. The repertoire holds approximately 210,000 distinct CDR3 sequences, with approximately 9% as singletons. Study-wide results and limits: It was out-of-frame TCR alpha sharing in monozygotic twins that models underestimated. Alpha sequences out of frame and shared by twins had excess low generation probability.

Of note for this clonotype: What it binds is not known.

This CDR3 contains 15 residues. J gave up 7 bases and V 0 bases, and 10 bases lay outside the gene matches. Germline lookup yields CDR1 DFQATT and CDR2 SNEGSKA (reference sequence). Sequencing used memory (CD45RO+) T cells sorted from blood. This sequence was found in a young woman in good health. J is TRBJ2-7 and V is TRBV20-1; 9 nucleotides align to TRBD2. CDR3 sequence (DNA): TGCAGTGCTAGAGATTTGGCGGGAGGGACGGGGGAGCAGTACTTC. Translating it yields CSARDLAGGTGEQYF.